This T cell receptor (beta chain) is from a study of regulatory T cells in long-lasting Graves disease. V was clipped by 2 bases and J by 10 bases; unmatched bases: 3. Germline loops: CDR1 GTSNPN, CDR2 SVGIG (reference sequence). The CDR3 consists of 12 residues. Time point reported: persistent/refractory GD, antithyroid drugs over 5 years with positive TRAb. There was RNA extracted from PBMCs, and the TCR library was made from it. By American Thyroid Association guidelines, Graves' disease was diagnosed in the cohort. TCR beta libraries were built with iRepertoire HTBI primers and Arm-PCR of CDR3 regions. One entry per CDR3 protein results from TCRdb running MiXCR on the multiplex PCR reads. In the table there are about 340,000 distinct CDR3 sequences, around a fifth of which are singletons.

The chain couples TRBV30 to TRBJ2-1, with TRBD1 matching over 9 bases. Specimen: peripheral blood mononuclear cells (PBMCs), collected when the disease was refractory, from a patient treated with antithyroid drugs. The TCR comes from a female donor with Graves disease. The CDR3 spells CAWSTGGGEQFF. CDR3 DNA sequence: TGTGCCTGGAGTACAGGGGGCGGGGAGCAGTTCTTC.